The 23 T cell receptor beta chains presented below share a single source sample, sequenced in a study of beta chain features in type 1 diabetes. Every isolated RNA sample was fully reverse transcribed, so sequencing captured expressed TCRB transcripts. Here immunoSEQ multiplex PCR was the method, and the copy in TCRdb shows in-frame clones only, minus some. The sample holds hundreds of thousands of clones, around 16% seen once. The specimen was naive CD4+ T cells from blood. The receptors were sampled from a young man in good health.

This clone was detected ten times or more. The CDR3: CASSLGVISTEAFF. The CDR3 nucleotides read TGTGCCAGCAGCTTAGGCGTCATTTCCACTGAAGCTTTCTTT. The rearrangement links TRBV7-9 to TRBJ1-1; D remains unclear. Germline V CDR1 and CDR2: SEHNR, FQNEAQ (reference sequence). This CDR3 spans 14 amino acids. The V gene lost 1 base and the J gene lost 4 bases, with 10 bases spanning the gap.

This clone appeared a few times. This chain connects TRBV4-1 to TRBJ1-5, with D possibly TRBD1 on 5 matching bases. Trimming stripped 2 bases from V and 6 bases from J, with 11 bases between. Germline V lookup: CDR1 MGHRA, CDR2 YSYEKL. The CDR3 contains 14 residues. CDR3 region: CASSQPGGTQPQHF. The DNA for the CDR3 is TGCGCCAGCAGCCAACCTGGGGGGACTCAGCCCCAGCATTTT.

The rearrangement links TRBV7-2 to TRBJ2-6; 8 bases agree with TRBD1. CDR1 and CDR2 from the germline V gene are SGHTA and FQGNSA. This CDR3 region has 18 residues. With 5 bases clipped from V and 0 bases from J, the junction kept 9 bases outside the gene matches. The CDR3 DNA reads as TGTGCCAGCAGCACAAGGACAGGGAGCCCCTCTGGGGCCAACGTCCTGACTTTC. Its protein product is CASSTRTGSPSGANVLTF.

The chain has TRBV5-1 and TRBJ2-5, with 12 bases identical to TRBD2. The CDR3 spans 16 residues. Germline-derived CDR1 and CDR2 are SGHRS and YFSETQ. Trimming removed 0 bases from V and 4 bases from J; junction bases left unmatched: 4. The CDR3 DNA is TGCGCCAGCAGCTTGGCGCCTAGCGGGGGGGCAGAGACCCAGTACTTC. It encodes CASSLAPSGGAETQYF.

The chain joins TRBV7-9 to TRBJ1-4; D might be TRBD1 (6 bases). The germline V gene has CDR1 SEHNR and CDR2 FQNEAQ (reference sequence). CDR3 length equals 18 residues. V lost 0 bases to trimming and J lost 3 bases, with 17 bases between them. The CDR3 loop is CASSLAVFGGPANEKLFF. The CDR3 DNA reads TGTGCCAGCAGCTTAGCGGTTTTCGGGGGCCCCGCTAATGAAAAACTGTTTTTT.

The genes are TRBV4-3 and TRBJ1-1, with D maybe TRBD1 (5 bases). The CDR3 sequence is 13 residues long. V was pared by 6 bases and J by 4 bases, with 12 bases between. Germline V gives CDR1 LGHNA, CDR2 YSLEER. This CDR3 is CASRSPGTTEAFF. The CDR3 DNA is TGCGCCAGCAGGTCCCCTGGGACCACTGAAGCTTTCTTT.

V is TRBV7-9 and J is TRBJ2-7; 7 nucleotides line up with TRBD2. This CDR3 region has 12 residues. V shed 8 bases and J 3 bases; nucleotides not matched to a gene: 4. CDR1 is SEHNR and CDR2 is FQNEAQ in the germline V gene (reference sequence). For the CDR3, the DNA is TGTGCCAGCGCCCGGGGGGACTACGAGCAGTACTTC. This sequence encodes CASARGDYEQYF.

This clone was seen a few times. The V and J genes are TRBV5-1 and TRBJ1-1; D is undetermined. Trimming removed 0 bases from V and 3 bases from J, with 12 bases in between. The germline V gene has CDR1 SGHRS and CDR2 YFSETQ. The CDR3 runs to 15 residues. The CDR3 DNA reads TGCGCCAGCAGCTTGGCCAGGACTACGGACACTGAAGCTTTCTTT. Translated: CASSLARTTDTEAFF.

The V and J genes are TRBV28 and TRBJ2-4, with 9 bases identical to TRBD2. This CDR3 has 16 amino acids. V was pared by 3 bases and J by 0 bases, with 3 bases of the junction left unmatched. Germline CDR1 and CDR2: MDHEN and SYDVKM. CDR3 protein: CASSFLAGLAKNIQYF. CDR3 DNA: TGTGCCAGCAGTTTCCTAGCGGGGCTAGCCAAAAACATTCAGTACTTC.

The gene calls are TRBV4-1 and TRBJ2-1; 9 bases are shared with TRBD2. This CDR3 is built from 14 residues. V dropped 5 bases and J dropped 9; count of bases not matched to a gene: 8. CDR1 is MGHRA and CDR2 is YSYEKL in the germline V gene. The CDR3 DNA reads TGCGCCAGCAGCTTACGCGGGAGGGCCGCTGAGCAGTTCTTC. Translating it yields CASSLRGRAAEQFF.

This clone was counted a few times. The CDR3 coding sequence is TGCGCCAGCAGCTTACCAGACTCTTACACTGAAGCTTTCTTT. Protein: CASSLPDSYTEAFF. J is TRBJ1-1 and V is TRBV5-1; no clear D. V lost 2 bases to trimming and J lost 3 bases, with 11 bases between them. The length of the CDR3 is 14 residues. CDR1 and CDR2 (germline): SGHRS, YFSETQ.

This clone showed up just a few times. The rearrangement joins TRBV9 to TRBJ2-1; D is uncertain. V was pared by 0 bases and J by 5 bases, with 15 bases between. In germline, CDR1 is SGDLS, CDR2 YYNGEE. CDR3 size: 16 residues. The CDR3, as DNA: TGTGCCAGCAGCGTAGCTATTCAGGCTGGGGACAATGAGCAGTTCTTC. It encodes CASSVAIQAGDNEQFF. The entire variable domain, with the rest obtained from reference TRBV9 and TRBJ2-1, is as follows: DSGVTQTPKHLITATGQRVTLRCSPRSGDLSVYWYQQSLDQGLQFLIQYYNGEERAKGNILERFSAQQFPDLHSELNLSSLELGDSALYFCASSVAIQAGDNEQFFGPGTRLTVL.

The V gene is TRBV28, the J gene TRBJ2-5, with TRBD2 identical over 9 bases. CDR1 is MDHEN and CDR2 is SYDVKM in the germline V gene. With 6 bases clipped from V and 4 bases from J, the junction kept 12 bases outside the gene matches. The CDR3 extends over 16 amino acids. CDR3 protein: CASSDPTSGLSETQYF. CDR3 nucleotides: TGTGCCAGCAGCGACCCGACTAGCGGCTTATCAGAGACCCAGTACTTC.

This clone was seen a few times. The chain has TRBV30 and TRBJ1-2, with D unresolved. V was pared by 0 bases and J by 4 bases, with 15 bases between. CDR3 length: 15 amino acids. The germline gives CDR1 GTSNPN, CDR2 SVGIG (reference sequence). CDR3 bases: TGTGCCTGGAGTGTACCGGCCCTTAAAGGCTATGGCTACACCTTC. It specifies CAWSVPALKGYGYTF.

V gene TRBV7-3 combines with J gene TRBJ2-5; 8 bases align to TRBD1. V lost 5 bases to trimming and J lost 5 bases; unmatched junction nucleotides: 7. Per the germline V gene, CDR1 is SGHTA and CDR2 is FQGTGA. This CDR3 has 14 amino acids. The CDR3 sequence is CASSRTGGRETQYF. In DNA, the CDR3 is TGTGCCAGCAGCCGTACAGGGGGTAGGGAGACCCAGTACTTC.

This clone came up a few times. The chain has TRBV29-1 and TRBJ1-2, with TRBD1 matching 8 bases. This CDR3 contains 14 residues. In germline, CDR1 is SQVTM, CDR2 ANQGSEA. J was trimmed by 5 bases and V by 6 bases; bases with no gene match: 11. The CDR3 is CSVVNRDRTYGYTF. CDR3 DNA: TGCAGCGTAGTCAACCGGGACAGGACATATGGCTACACCTTC.

The CDR3 is CASSPWTANTEAFF. In DNA, the CDR3 is TGTGCCAGCAGCCCGTGGACAGCAAACACTGAAGCTTTCTTT. This chain links TRBV7-9 with TRBJ1-1; D perhaps matches TRBD1 (6 bases). Germline CDR1 and CDR2: SEHNR and FQNEAQ (reference sequence). The CDR3 is 14 amino acids. Deletions cut 5 bases from V and 2 bases from J, with 12 bases between.

This clone was seen many times. This sequence joins TRBV10-3 and TRBJ2-3; TRBD1 is a possible D gene (6 bases). Trimming left V 6 bases short and J 6 bases short, with 7 bases between. This CDR3 comprises 11 residues. The germline V gene has CDR1 ENHRY and CDR2 SYGVKD. This chain's CDR3 is CAISTGDTQYF. The CDR3 DNA reads as TGTGCCATCAGCACAGGGGATACGCAGTATTTT.

This clone has only a few counts. This chain joins TRBV4-3 and TRBJ1-1, with no clear D. Trimming took off 0 bases at V and 0 bases at J, with 5 bases between the two ends. The CDR3 totals 14 residues. Germline CDR1 is LGHNA and CDR2 is YSLEER. The CDR3 sequence is CASSQETMNTEAFF. CDR3 nucleotides: TGCGCCAGCAGCCAAGAGACCATGAACACTGAAGCTTTCTTT.

The gene calls are TRBV10-3 and TRBJ2-7, with D possibly matching TRBD1 (5 bases). This CDR3 region has 14 residues. V lost 3 bases to trimming and J lost 2 bases, with 11 bases between them. Looked up from germline, CDR1 is ENHRY and CDR2 is SYGVKD. The CDR3 here is CAISEGAEPYEQYF. Here the CDR3 DNA reads TGTGCCATCAGTGAAGGGGCAGAACCCTACGAGCAGTACTTC.

This clone was counted only a few times. The chain links TRBV19 to TRBJ1-5, with 8 bases that match TRBD1. The CDR3 is 16 residues long. Germline V gene data show CDR1 as LNHDA and CDR2 as SQIVND (reference sequence). J was trimmed by 2 bases and V by 5 bases; bases with no gene match: 8. The CDR3 loop reads CASSARTGTGNQPQHF. The CDR3 DNA reads as TGTGCCAGTAGTGCACGGACAGGGACAGGCAATCAGCCCCAGCATTTT.

The gene calls are TRBV6-1 and TRBJ2-3, with TRBD2 matching 8 bases. The length of the CDR3 is 21 residues. Germline lookup yields CDR1 MNHNS and CDR2 SASEGT. V lost 2 bases to trimming and J lost 4 bases; unmatched junction nucleotides: 23. Here the CDR3 reads CASSETKSGLGGGTRADTQYF. In DNA, the CDR3 is TGTGCCAGCAGTGAAACCAAGTCGGGGCTGGGAGGGGGGACTAGAGCAGATACGCAGTATTTT.

This clone was seen a few times. A junction boundary mismatches the germline segment, possibly from a read error. This chain uses TRBV29-1 with TRBJ1-2, with D hard to call. The CDR3 extends over 11 amino acids. Germline CDR1 SQVTM, CDR2 ANQGSEA. The DNA for the CDR3 is TGCAGCGTTGAAGCTGGTCGGACGTCCAACTTC. It translates to CSVEAGRTSNF. The whole variable domain, filled in from reference TRBV29-1 and TRBJ1-2, reads SAVISQKPSRDICQRGTSLTIQCQVDSQVTMMFWYRQQPGQSLTLIATANQGSEATYESGFVIDKFPISRPNLTFSTLTVSNMSPEDSSIYLCSVEAGRTSNFGSGTRLTVV.